The 29 T cell receptor beta chains listed next were all sequenced from one sample in a study of blood T cell repertoires in COVID-19. Some clones are missing from TCRdb's copy, which holds only in-frame ones; the method was immunoSEQ multiplex PCR. The table lists under 450,000 clones, roughly 88% of them singletons, with about 12% in the top ten. Sequenced: peripheral blood. These receptors came from a woman in her forties or fifties with COVID-19, enrolled during active disease.

The chain couples TRBV12-3 or TRBV12-4 to TRBJ1-2, with D hard to call. V was cut by 3 bases and J by 8 bases, with 10 bases left in between. The CDR3 sequence is 12 residues long. The CDR3, as DNA: TGTGCCAGCAGTTTGGGCCCCCAAGGCTACACCTTC. Its translation: CASSLGPQGYTF.

The chain has TRBV19 and TRBJ1-1, with TRBD1 as a possible D gene (6 bases). In germline, CDR1 is LNHDA, CDR2 SQIVND (reference sequence). The CDR3 extends over 17 amino acids. The V end lost 5 bases, the J end lost 0 bases, and 19 bases lay between the germline ends. The CDR3 region is CASSLPRGGGVNTEAFF. The CDR3 region has the DNA TGTGCCAGTAGTCTGCCCCGCGGGGGCGGGGTGAACACTGAAGCTTTCTTT. Full variable domain (rest looked up from reference TRBV19 and TRBJ1-1): DGGITQSPKYLFRKEGQNVTLSCEQNLNHDAMYWYRQDPGQGLRLIYYSQIVNDFQKGDIAEGYSVSREKKESFPLTVTSAQKNPTAFYLCASSLPRGGGVNTEAFFGQGTRLTVV.

This sequence joins TRBV4-1 and TRBJ2-5, with TRBD2 matching 9 bases. CDR1 MGHRA and CDR2 YSYEKL come from the germline V gene. V lost 0 bases to trimming and J lost 2 bases; unmatched junction nucleotides: 7. The CDR3 runs to 17 residues. The CDR3 DNA sequence: TGCGCCAGCAGCCAAGATGGGCCAGCGGGGGGACAAGAGACCCAGTACTTC. This gives the protein CASSQDGPAGGQETQYF.

The V gene is TRBV10-3, the J gene TRBJ1-1, with TRBD1 matching 7 bases. J was trimmed by 6 bases and V by 7 bases; bases with no gene match: 5. The germline V gene encodes CDR1 ENHRY and CDR2 SYGVKD. There are 12 residues in the CDR3. CDR3 bases: TGTGCCATCAACCAGGGGGACGCTGAAGCTTTCTTT. Translating gives CAINQGDAEAFF.

The chain employs TRBV13 and TRBJ2-3, with a possible D match to TRBD2 (7 bases). Germline V gives CDR1 PRHDT, CDR2 FYEKMQ (reference sequence). V was pared by 4 bases and J by 2 bases, with 16 bases between. This CDR3 is 16 amino acids long. CDR3 coding DNA: TGTGCCAGCAGCTCCCTGGCGGGGGCCAACACAGATACGCAGTATTTT. Its protein is CASSSLAGANTDTQYF.

The chain uses TRBV7-6 and TRBJ2-3, with TRBD1 as a possible D gene (6 bases). CDR3 length: 16 amino acids. CDR1 SGHVS and CDR2 FNYEAQ come from the germline V gene. Trimming cost V 0 bases and J 6 bases, with 16 bases left between them. CDR3 amino acids: CASSLARGQRNDTQYF. The DNA for the CDR3 is TGTGCCAGCAGCTTAGCTCGTGGACAGCGAAATGATACGCAGTATTTT.

The V gene is TRBV18, the J gene TRBJ1-2; maybe TRBD1 (6 bases). The CDR3 length is 16 residues. V gave up 4 bases and J gave up 1 base, with 16 bases separating them. Germline V CDR1 and CDR2: KGHSH, LQKENI. CDR3 amino acids: CASSQDLRGINYGYTF. CDR3 nucleotide sequence: TGTGCCAGCTCACAGGATTTAAGGGGGATTAACTATGGCTACACCTTC.

The chain carries TRBV4-2 and TRBJ1-2; 8 bases are shared with TRBD1. The J segment lost 2 bases and the V segment lost 7 bases, leaving 6 bases of the junction unmatched. Germline-derived CDR1 and CDR2 are LGHNA and YNFKEQ. The CDR3 has 14 residues. CDR3 coding DNA: TGTGCCAGCACCCGGGACAGGACGAACTATGGCTACACCTTC. This translates into CASTRDRTNYGYTF.

This rearrangement joins TRBV6-5 to TRBJ2-7; 7 bases line up with TRBD2. The CDR3 covers 14 residues. Germline CDR1 is MNHEY and CDR2 is SVGAGI. CDR3 coding DNA: TGTGCTACTAATCGGGGGGTAGGCTCATACGAGCAGTACTTC. Protein: CATNRGVGSYEQYF.

The chain combines TRBV6-1 with TRBJ1-4; D unresolved. Trimming removed 2 bases from V and 5 bases from J, with 6 bases in between. Germline V gene lookup returns CDR1 MNHNS and CDR2 SASEGT. CDR3 size: 13 residues. CDR3 in amino acids: CASSELGNEKLFF. CDR3 DNA: TGTGCCAGCAGTGAACTCGGGAATGAAAAACTGTTTTTT.

This rearrangement joins TRBV7-2 to TRBJ2-7; 7 bases align to TRBD1. With V trimmed by 5 bases and J by 6 bases, 4 bases remained unmatched. The CDR3 covers 12 residues. Germline CDR1 reads SGHTA; CDR2 reads FQGNSA. The CDR3 bases are TGTGCCAGCAGCCCTCGACAGGGCGAGCAGTACTTC. It yields the protein CASSPRQGEQYF.

The chain is built from TRBV3-1 (or the pseudogene TRBV3-2) and TRBJ2-5; 10 bases are shared with TRBD2. The trim removed 4 bases at V and 4 bases at J, leaving 6 bases unmatched. From germline, CDR1 is LGHDT and CDR2 YNNKEL (reference sequence). The CDR3 runs 15 residues. As DNA, the CDR3 is TGTGCCAGCAGCCTCTTAGCGGGGGGCACAGAGACCCAGTACTTC. It translates to CASSLLAGGTETQYF.

This chain joins TRBV5-6 and TRBJ1-1; the D is unclear. The CDR3 spans 14 residues. From germline, CDR1 is SGHDT and CDR2 YYEEEE. V lost 6 bases to trimming and J lost 9 bases, with 21 bases between them. CDR3 bases: TGTGCCAGCACATCCCCGGTAAGGAACGGGAAAGCTTTCTTT. Translated, it gives CASTSPVRNGKAFF.

The rearrangement links TRBV7-2 to TRBJ2-1; 9 bases fit TRBD2. Germline V CDR1 and CDR2: SGHTA, FQGNSA. V shed 5 bases, J shed 4 bases, and the junction held 9 bases outside the gene matches. This CDR3 region has 16 residues. The CDR3 sequence: CASSPRRAGGYNEQFF. DNA of the CDR3: TGTGCCAGCAGCCCTCGAAGGGCGGGGGGGTACAATGAGCAGTTCTTC.

The V gene is TRBV7-3, the J gene TRBJ2-6; D gene ambiguous. This CDR3 is 13 amino acids long. Germline assignment: CDR1 SGHTA and CDR2 FQGTGA. The ends were cut back, 4 bases at V and 4 bases at J, with 5 bases in the middle. CDR3 sequence reads: CASSYSGANVLTF. In DNA, the CDR3 is TGTGCCAGCAGCTACTCGGGGGCCAACGTCCTGACTTTC.

The chain joins TRBV7-6 to TRBJ2-5, with D unresolved. CDR3 length: 13 residues. V lost 7 bases and J lost 5, with 14 bases in between. Germline CDR1 SGHVS, CDR2 FNYEAQ. The CDR3 bases are TGTGCCAGCACCCTATTAGGAGAGGAGACCCAGTACTTC. Protein product: CASTLLGEETQYF.

This clone is a singleton in its sample. The V gene is TRBV29-1, the J gene TRBJ1-6; 7 positions agree with TRBD1. CDR1 is SQVTM and CDR2 is ANQGSEA in the germline V gene. With 7 bases clipped from V and 5 bases from J, the junction kept 5 bases outside the gene matches. The CDR3 is 13 amino acids. CDR3 sequence: CSARQGDNSPLHF. The CDR3 nucleotides read TGCAGCGCCCGACAGGGTGATAATTCACCCCTCCACTTT.

The CDR3 sequence: CASSHGAGGYGYTF. The CDR3, as DNA: TGTGCCAGCAGCCATGGGGCAGGGGGATATGGCTACACCTTC. The gene calls are TRBV7-8 and TRBJ1-2; 7 bases fit TRBD1. CDR1 SGHVS and CDR2 FQNEAQ come from the germline V gene. The CDR3 contains 14 residues. V was pared by 5 bases and J by 5 bases, with 8 bases of the junction left unmatched.

The chain employs TRBV4-1 and TRBJ1-1; 7 positions match TRBD1. The CDR3 consists of 16 residues. CDR1 is MGHRA, CDR2 YSYEKL, per germline. The V segment lost 3 bases and the J segment 0 bases; nucleotides outside the gene matches: 7. CDR3 amino acids: CASSHSGGALNTEAFF. The CDR3 region has the DNA TGCGCCAGCAGCCATTCAGGGGGTGCTTTGAACACTGAAGCTTTCTTT.

This rearrangement joins TRBV12-5 to TRBJ1-5, with no clear D. V was pared by 2 bases and J by 7 bases, with 18 bases between. The germline gives CDR1 LGHNT, CDR2 FRNRAP. This CDR3 region has 16 residues. CDR3 bases: TGTGCTAGTGGTTTGACGGCTCTATCCGGGAACCAGCCCCAGCATTTT. It translates to CASGLTALSGNQPQHF.

This clone showed up just once. The chain couples TRBV9 to TRBJ2-3, with TRBD2 identical over 14 bases. With 0 bases clipped from V and 9 bases from J, the junction kept 0 bases outside the gene matches. Germline CDR1 reads SGDLS; CDR2 reads YYNGEE. This CDR3 is built from 14 residues. The DNA of the CDR3 is TGTGCCAGCAGCGTAGGACTAGCGGGGGGGACGCAGTATTTT. It yields the protein CASSVGLAGGTQYF.

J is TRBJ1-2 and V is TRBV5-6; no clear D. The CDR3 has 13 residues. Germline V gene sequence: CDR1 SGHDT, CDR2 YYEEEE. Trimming cost V 4 bases and J 4 bases, with 11 bases left between them. The CDR3 DNA reads TGTGCCAGCAGCCCGGGATTTAGCTATGGCTACACCTTC. It translates to CASSPGFSYGYTF.

The rearrangement joins TRBV19 to TRBJ2-2; a possible D gene is TRBD1 (5 bases). Germline CDR1 reads LNHDA; CDR2 reads SQIVND (reference sequence). The CDR3 contains 14 residues. V lost 3 bases and J lost 1, with 6 bases in between. DNA for the CDR3: TGTGCCAGTAGTATGACAGAGAACACCGGGGAGCTGTTTTTT. Protein product: CASSMTENTGELFF.

The V gene is TRBV28, the J gene TRBJ1-2, with a weak D call TRBD1 (5 bases). The germline V gene encodes CDR1 MDHEN and CDR2 SYDVKM. This CDR3 has 14 residues. Between the trimmed V and J ends, which lost 7 bases and 1 base, there was a span of 13 bases. In DNA form, the CDR3 reads TGTGCCAGCAACCGACAGCCCATTAACTATGGCTACACCTTC. Translation: CASNRQPINYGYTF.

The rearrangement links TRBV28 to TRBJ2-7; D is perhaps TRBD2 (7 bases). Germline V CDR1 and CDR2: MDHEN, SYDVKM. Between the trimmed V and J ends, which lost 4 bases and 3 bases, there was a span of 19 bases. The length of the CDR3 is 16 residues. CDR3 DNA: TGTGCCAGCAGTTCCCGGTTAAGGGGGGGCCTCTACGAGCAGTACTTC. It specifies CASSSRLRGGLYEQYF.

This rearrangement joins TRBV23-1 to TRBJ2-5, with 8 bases identical to TRBD1. TRBV23-1 is identified as an open reading frame with a role that is uncertain. With V trimmed by 6 bases and J by 3 bases, 9 bases remained unmatched. CDR3 length equals 15 residues. In DNA form, the CDR3 reads TGCGCCAGCAGCCTCGTTGAGACAGGGGAAGAGACCCAGTACTTC. It specifies CASSLVETGEETQYF.

This clone was observed a few times. The V call is TRBV5-1, the J call TRBJ1-2; 11 nucleotides agree with TRBD1. Germline assignment: CDR1 SGHRS and CDR2 YFSETQ. CDR3 length: 14 residues. After removal of 5 bases from V and 7 bases from J, the junction contained 7 bases not matched to a gene. The DNA for the CDR3 is TGCGCCAGCAGACCCGGACAGGGGGCGCCTGGCTACACCTTC. Protein product: CASRPGQGAPGYTF.

The chain uses TRBV11-1 and TRBJ2-1; D is undetermined. Deletions cut 2 bases from V and 7 bases from J, with 9 bases between. This CDR3 has 13 residues. Germline-derived CDR1 and CDR2 are SGHAT and FQDESV (reference sequence). CDR3 DNA sequence: TGTGCCAGCAGCTTACTACTTGAAAATGAGCAGTTCTTC. Its translation is CASSLLLENEQFF. Together with reference TRBV11-1 and TRBJ2-1, the CDR3 gives the full variable domain: EAEVAQSPRYKITEKSQAVAFWCDPISGHATLYWYRQILGQGPELLVQFQDESVVDDSQLPKDRFSAERLKGVDSTLKIQPAELGDSAMYLCASSLLLENEQFFGPGTRLTVL.

This clone has more than one count but fewer than ten. This chain joins TRBV30 and TRBJ1-1; TRBD1 is a possible D gene (5 bases). From germline, CDR1 is GTSNPN and CDR2 SVGIG (reference sequence). The length of the CDR3 is 13 residues. Trimming took off 8 bases at V and 5 bases at J, with 18 bases between the two ends. CDR3 nucleotide sequence: TGTGCCGTAACACAGTCCGGGGGAACTGAAGCTTTCTTT. Translating gives CAVTQSGGTEAFF.